This TCR beta chain was obtained from a study of immune evolution from preneoplasia to lung adenocarcinoma. Study-level results: Later-stage lesions appeared to have more T cells, more diversity, less clonality. Normal lung had the highest top T cell clone frequencies.

Clones were sequenced by immunoSEQ multiplex PCR, and TCRdb holds only the in-frame ones, with some missing. The table records 4,500 to 5,000 clones, approximately 80% of them present only once. This clone was counted a few times. The antigen is unknown. Each case's diagnosis was confirmed by two pathologists on H&E. The V segment lost 5 bases and the J segment 6 bases; nucleotides outside the gene matches: 3. CDR1 is MDHEN, CDR2 SYDVKM, per germline. The CDR3 runs to 13 residues. The genes are TRBV28 and TRBJ2-1, with TRBD1 identical over 8 bases. The specimen was FFPE adjacent normal lung tissue. This TCR came from a donor aged 70 or older with lung adenocarcinoma. CDR3 nucleotide sequence: TGTGCCAGCAGTAATACAGGGGGCAATGAGCAGTTCTTC. Translation gives CASSNTGGNEQFF.